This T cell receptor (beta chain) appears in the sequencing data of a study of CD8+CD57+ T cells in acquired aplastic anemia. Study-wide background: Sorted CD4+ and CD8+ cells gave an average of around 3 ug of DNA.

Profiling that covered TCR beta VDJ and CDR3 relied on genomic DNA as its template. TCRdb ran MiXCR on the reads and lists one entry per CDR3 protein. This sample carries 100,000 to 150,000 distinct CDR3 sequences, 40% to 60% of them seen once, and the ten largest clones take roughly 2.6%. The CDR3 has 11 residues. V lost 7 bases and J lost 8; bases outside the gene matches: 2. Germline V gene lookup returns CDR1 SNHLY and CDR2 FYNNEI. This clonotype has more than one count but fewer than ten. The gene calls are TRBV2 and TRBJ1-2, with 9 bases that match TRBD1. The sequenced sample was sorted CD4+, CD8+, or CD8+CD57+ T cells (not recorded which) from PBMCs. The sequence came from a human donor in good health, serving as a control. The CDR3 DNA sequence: TGTGCCAGCACCACAGGGGGCGGCTACACCTTC. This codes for CASTTGGGYTF. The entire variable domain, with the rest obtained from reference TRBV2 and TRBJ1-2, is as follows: EPEVTQTPSHQVTQMGQEVILRCVPISNHLYFYWYRQILGQKVEFLVSFYNNEISEKSEIFDDQFSVERPDGSNFTLKIRSTKLEDSAMYFCASTTGGGYTFGSGTRLTVV.